The present T cell receptor (beta chain) was sequenced within a study of tumor and adjacent non-tumor tissue in lung cancer. No cell sorting was done before RNA was extracted from the tissue. A modified ARM-PCR protocol with three rounds of nested PCR amplified TCRbeta. MiXCR was run by TCRdb on the multiplex PCR reads, yielding one entry per CDR3 protein. In the table there are 68,000 or so distinct CDR3 sequences, 55% to 75% of which are singletons. As regards this clonotype: The CDR3 end shows no conserved phenylalanine or tryptophan, and so a read error is likely. The DNA is left out, because the CDR3 cannot be placed on it with certainty; the CDR3 is given as TCRdb lists it.

The CDR3 sequence runs 14 residues, both termini included. Sequenced: lung tumor tissue. This clonotype was sampled from a man in his forties or fifties with non-small cell lung cancer. The V and J genes are TRBV12-3 or TRBV12-4 and TRBJ1-2; TRBD1 was called by the table and not checked on the DNA. The CDR3 reads CASSLGQGGYGYNS.